These 28 T cell receptor beta chains were sequenced from one sample in a study of OX40 agonist ivuxolimab in advanced cancers. Assay: immunoSEQ multiplex PCR; the TCRdb copy retains only in-frame clones and omits some. In the table there are 44,000 or so clones, approximately 88% of which are singletons. The material sequenced was CD4+ or CD8+ T cells sorted from blood, taken in a trial of the OX40 agonist ivuxolimab. All receptors come from an adult with an advanced solid tumor such as melanoma, head and neck, liver or kidney cancer.

J is TRBJ2-3 and V is TRBV28; 10 nucleotides line up with TRBD1. The CDR3 consists of 15 residues. The germline CDR1 and CDR2 sequences are MDHEN and SYDVKM. With V trimmed by 8 bases and J by 2 bases, 7 bases remained unmatched. The CDR3 region has the DNA TGTGCCAGCGGGCGGGACAGGGGATTCACAGATACGCAGTATTTT. This codes for CASGRDRGFTDTQYF.

Comment on this clone: One junction end disagrees with the germline gene, perhaps due to a read error. The chain combines TRBV5-4 with TRBJ2-3; D may be TRBD2 (8 bases). Germline V gives CDR1 SGHNT, CDR2 YYREEE (reference sequence). CDR3 length: 14 residues. DNA for the CDR3: TGTGCCAGCAGCCCCCGGGGGGGGACAGATAGGCAGTATTTT. Its translation is CASSPRGGTDRQYF.

This chain uses TRBV18 with TRBJ2-7, with D unresolved. This CDR3 has 11 amino acids. V was pared by 5 bases and J by 4 bases, with 6 bases between. Germline lookup yields CDR1 KGHSH and CDR2 LQKENI. CDR3 in amino acids: CASSLGYEQYF. The CDR3 coding sequence is TGTGCCAGCTCATTAGGGTACGAGCAGTACTTC.

The rearrangement links TRBV5-1 to TRBJ2-7, with D unresolved. CDR3 size: 12 residues. Germline V gene data show CDR1 as SGHRS and CDR2 as YFSETQ. Trimming cost V 3 bases and J 3 bases, with 7 bases left between them. CDR3 protein: CASSSPNYEQYF. In DNA form, the CDR3 reads TGCGCCAGCAGCTCGCCCAACTACGAGCAGTACTTC. Based on the CDR3 plus reference TRBV5-1 and TRBJ2-7, the full variable domain is KAGVTQTPRYLIKTRGQQVTLSCSPISGHRSVSWYQQTPGQGLQFLFEYFSETQRNKGNFPGRFSGRQFSNSRSEMNVSTLELGDSALYLCASSSPNYEQYFGPGTRLTVT.

The chain employs TRBV28 and TRBJ2-7, with 11 bases matching TRBD2. There are 15 residues in the CDR3. The germline V gene has CDR1 MDHEN and CDR2 SYDVKM. Trimming cost V 5 bases and J 4 bases; bases outside gene matches: 7. CDR3 bases: TGTGCCAGCAGTCTCCCTATAGCGGGAGGGTACGAGCAGTACTTC. Protein: CASSLPIAGGYEQYF.

This clone was counted once. The chain uses TRBV28 and TRBJ2-7; D unclear. V gave up 6 bases and J gave up 2 bases, with 5 bases separating them. The germline V gene encodes CDR1 MDHEN and CDR2 SYDVKM. CDR3 size: 11 residues. Written as DNA, the CDR3 is TGTGCCAGCAGCGGTACCTACGAGCAGTACTTC. It encodes CASSGTYEQYF.

The genes are TRBV7-3 and TRBJ1-2; tentatively, D is TRBD1 (5 bases). This CDR3 is built from 15 residues. The V and J ends lost 5 bases and 2 bases respectively, with 15 bases between them. The germline V gene encodes CDR1 SGHTA and CDR2 FQGTGA. CDR3 amino acids: CASSPGQGLNYGYTF. CDR3 sequence (DNA): TGTGCCAGCAGCCCGGGGCAGGGCCTGAACTATGGCTACACCTTC.

The J gene is TRBJ2-4, the V gene TRBV14; D is unresolved. Per the germline V gene, CDR1 is SGHDN and CDR2 is FVKESK. Between the trimmed V and J ends, which lost 2 bases and 0 bases, there was a span of 8 bases. The CDR3 sequence is 15 residues long. The CDR3 here is CASSQTQLAKNIQYF. The CDR3 DNA reads as TGTGCCAGCAGCCAAACACAACTAGCCAAAAACATTCAGTACTTC.

This chain joins TRBV19 and TRBJ1-1; 11 nucleotides match TRBD1. With V trimmed by 5 bases and J by 4 bases, 6 bases remained unmatched. This CDR3 region has 15 residues. CDR1 and CDR2 (germline): LNHDA, SQIVND (reference sequence). The CDR3 loop is CASSPPGTGGTEAFF. CDR3 sequence (DNA): TGTGCCAGTAGTCCCCCAGGGACAGGGGGCACTGAAGCTTTCTTT.

The chain couples TRBV10-3 to TRBJ1-4; 9 bases line up with TRBD1. CDR1 and CDR2 from the germline V gene are ENHRY and SYGVKD. The CDR3 has 15 amino acids. V was pared by 4 bases and J by 7 bases, with 7 bases of the junction left unmatched. This CDR3 reads CAISAGQGQGEKLFF. CDR3 DNA sequence: TGTGCCATCAGTGCCGGACAGGGGCAAGGTGAAAAACTGTTTTTT.

The CDR3 here is CASSLFGSSYEQYF. The CDR3 DNA is TGTGCCAGCAGCTTATTCGGTAGCTCCTACGAGCAGTACTTC. This rearrangement joins TRBV5-4 to TRBJ2-7; D gene uncertain. The V end was cut by 2 bases, the J end by 0 bases, with 9 bases between. The CDR3 totals 14 residues. Germline CDR1 SGHNT, CDR2 YYREEE (reference sequence).

The chain joins TRBV6-6 to TRBJ1-3, with TRBD1 matching over 9 bases. Germline-derived CDR1 and CDR2 are MNHNY and SVGAGI (reference sequence). Unmatched junction bases numbered 5, after V lost 7 bases and J lost 4 bases. The CDR3 extends over 14 amino acids. The CDR3 DNA reads as TGTGCCAGCATGTTAGGGACAGGGGGAAACACCATATATTTT. This sequence encodes CASMLGTGGNTIYF.

The CDR3 DNA reads TGTGCCAGCAGCTTAAGGGGTAGTCAGTTCTTC. Encoded protein: CASSLRGSQFF. The chain employs TRBV11-2 and TRBJ2-1; tentatively, D is TRBD1 (5 bases). The CDR3 length is 11 residues. The germline gives CDR1 SGHAT, CDR2 FQNNGV. Trimming shortened V by 2 bases and J by 13 bases, and 9 bases separated the two germline ends.

The chain couples TRBV4-1 to TRBJ1-1; 7 bases are a match to TRBD1. Germline CDR1 is MGHRA and CDR2 is YSYEKL. The length of the CDR3 is 14 residues. After removal of 8 bases from V and 6 bases from J, the junction contained 12 bases not matched to a gene. CDR3 DNA sequence: TGCGCCAGCGTACAAAGGGGGGGACAGCCTGAAGCTTTCTTT. Its protein is CASVQRGGQPEAFF.

The rearrangement uses TRBV27 and TRBJ2-7, with no clear D. This CDR3 has 14 amino acids. Trimming took off 5 bases at V and 4 bases at J, with 15 bases between the two ends. Looked up from germline, CDR1 is MNHEY and CDR2 is SMNVEV (reference sequence). CDR3 DNA sequence: TGTGCCAGCAGTGGCTCCCCGCGGATATACGAGCAGTACTTC. Residues: CASSGSPRIYEQYF.

This chain uses TRBV19 with TRBJ2-2, with a tentative D call TRBD2 (5 bases). The CDR3 has 13 amino acids. The V end lost 10 bases, the J end lost 1 base, and 10 bases lay between the germline ends. Germline V gene sequence: CDR1 LNHDA, CDR2 SQIVND (reference sequence). DNA of the CDR3: TGTGCCACCAACCGGGGGAACACCGGGGAGCTGTTTTTT. Its protein is CATNRGNTGELFF.

This clone was recorded once. The chain joins TRBV5-8 to TRBJ1-6; no definite D call. V lost 1 base, J lost 12 bases, and 11 bases lay in between. This CDR3 has 13 residues. Germline V lookup: CDR1 SGHTS, CDR2 YDEGEE. The CDR3 nucleotides read TGTGCCAGCAGCTTGCAGGCCCGCGGACCCCTCCACTTT. This codes for CASSLQARGPLHF.

A note on this clone: The junction departs from germline at one end; a sequencing error may be responsible. The V gene is TRBV5-6, the J gene TRBJ1-2; the D is unclear. Germline loops: CDR1 SGHDT, CDR2 YYEEEE. The CDR3 loop spans 11 amino acids. CDR3 sequence reads: CASSLIGQNDF. The CDR3 region has the DNA TGTGCCAGCAGCTTGATTGGCCAGAACGACTTC.

In DNA form, the CDR3 reads TGTGCCAGCAGCCAAGCTGCCCGTACTAGCGGTACCAGCTCCTACAATGAGCAGTTCTTC. Protein: CASSQAARTSGTSSYNEQFF. The chain joins TRBV4-2 to TRBJ2-1, with TRBD2 identical over 8 bases. The CDR3 length is 20 residues. V dropped 1 base and J dropped 0; count of bases not matched to a gene: 14. The germline V gene has CDR1 LGHNA and CDR2 YNFKEQ.

The V gene is TRBV4-2, the J gene TRBJ2-1; D is possibly TRBD1 (7 bases). Trimming stripped 4 bases from V and 0 bases from J, with 10 bases between. The germline V gene has CDR1 LGHNA and CDR2 YNFKEQ. The length of the CDR3 is 15 residues. CDR3 nucleotide sequence: TGTGCCAGCAGCCGGCAGGGGGGCTCCTACAATGAGCAGTTCTTC. Its translation is CASSRQGGSYNEQFF.

The rearrangement links TRBV19 to TRBJ1-1; maybe TRBD1 (5 bases). CDR3 length: 14 residues. V dropped 3 bases and J dropped 2 bases, with 10 bases sitting between them. Germline V gene sequence: CDR1 LNHDA, CDR2 SQIVND (reference sequence). CDR3 sequence: CASSIREGNTEAFF. The CDR3 coding sequence is TGTGCCAGTAGTATCAGGGAGGGAAACACTGAAGCTTTCTTT.

This chain joins TRBV30 and TRBJ2-7; D uncertain. CDR3 length: 12 residues. Germline CDR1 is GTSNPN and CDR2 is SVGIG (reference sequence). The V end lost 4 bases, the J end lost 2 bases, and 9 bases lay between the germline ends. The CDR3 DNA follows: TGTGCCTGGAATCGGTCCCCCTACGAGCAGTACTTC. Encoded protein: CAWNRSPYEQYF.

This chain links TRBV15 with TRBJ2-6; D might be TRBD1 or TRBD2, each matching 6 bases. The V and J ends lost 3 bases and 2 bases respectively, with 8 bases between them. Germline CDR1 LNHNV, CDR2 YYDKDF (reference sequence). The CDR3 contains 15 residues. CDR3 DNA: TGTGCCACCAGCAGGGGGGGCACTGGGGCCAACGTCCTGACTTTC. This translates into CATSRGGTGANVLTF.

The J gene is TRBJ1-2, the V gene TRBV9; the D gene is possibly TRBD1 (6 bases). The CDR3 contains 16 residues. V gave up 3 bases and J gave up 4 bases, with 19 bases separating them. CDR1 and CDR2 (germline): SGDLS, YYNGEE. The CDR3 DNA is TGTGCCAGCAGCGCCCAAAAATTAGGACAGTTCTATGGCTACACCTTC. Its translation: CASSAQKLGQFYGYTF. Drawing the rest from reference TRBV9 and TRBJ1-2, the complete variable domain is DSGVTQTPKHLITATGQRVTLRCSPRSGDLSVYWYQQSLDQGLQFLIQYYNGEERAKGNILERFSAQQFPDLHSELNLSSLELGDSALYFCASSAQKLGQFYGYTFGSGTRLTVV.

The V call is TRBV27, the J call TRBJ2-1, with D perhaps TRBD2 (6 bases). V was trimmed by 6 bases and J by 3 bases, leaving 12 bases between them. Germline V lookup: CDR1 MNHEY, CDR2 SMNVEV (reference sequence). The CDR3 spans 14 residues. The CDR3 is CASRASSVYNEQFF. The CDR3 coding sequence is TGTGCCAGCAGGGCGTCTAGCGTCTACAATGAGCAGTTCTTC.

The genes are TRBV11-3 and TRBJ2-7; tentative D call: TRBD1 (5 bases). The germline V gene has CDR1 SGHNT and CDR2 YENEEA. Trimming shortened V by 2 bases and J by 2 bases, and 10 bases separated the two germline ends. The CDR3 is made up of 14 amino acids. The CDR3 sequence is CASSLRQKPYEQYF. The DNA for the CDR3 is TGTGCCAGCAGCTTACGACAGAAACCCTACGAGCAGTACTTC.

This chain uses TRBV27 with TRBJ1-4, with TRBD1 matching over 9 bases. From germline, CDR1 is MNHEY and CDR2 SMNVEV (reference sequence). Losses at the gene ends were 3 bases for V and 5 bases for J; bases not matched to a gene: 1. The CDR3 contains 14 residues. DNA of the CDR3: TGTGCCAGCAGTTTGGGACAGGGAAATGAAAAACTGTTTTTT. The encoded protein is CASSLGQGNEKLFF. The variable domain in full, completed from reference TRBV27 and TRBJ1-4, reads EAQVTQNPRYLITVTGKKLTVTCSQNMNHEYMSWYRQDPGLGLRQIYYSMNVEVTDKGDVPEGYKVSRKEKRNFPLILESPSPNQTSLYFCASSLGQGNEKLFFGSGTQLSVL.

V and J are TRBV6-4 and TRBJ1-1; no reliable D call. Deletions cut 0 bases from V and 1 base from J, with 6 bases between. The CDR3 has 14 residues. From germline, CDR1 is MRHNA and CDR2 SNTAGT. The CDR3 bases are TGTGCCAGCAGTGACTCGAACAAGAACACTGAAGCTTTCTTT. This codes for CASSDSNKNTEAFF.